The 27 T cell receptor beta chains reported below all come from one sample, sequenced in a study of T cells in narcolepsy. TCRdb keeps only in-frame clones here, not all; method: immunoSEQ multiplex PCR. Here the sample spans tens of thousands of clones, approximately 90% being singletons. Sequenced: CD45RA- memory CD4+ T cells from PBMCs. The receptor source for this set is a human donor with narcolepsy.

This chain links TRBV19 with TRBJ1-1, with D possibly TRBD1 on 6 matching bases. Germline CDR1 and CDR2: LNHDA and SQIVND (reference sequence). Trimming removed 6 bases at V and 0 bases at J, with 11 bases between. The CDR3 is made up of 14 amino acids. CDR3 coding DNA: TGTGCCAGTAGGCCACAGGGCCTGAACACTGAAGCTTTCTTT. Amino acid sequence: CASRPQGLNTEAFF.

The V call is TRBV2, the J call TRBJ1-5; D uncertain. The germline gives CDR1 SNHLY, CDR2 FYNNEI. Trimming took 2 bases from V and 3 from J, leaving 8 bases between them. This CDR3 has 14 residues. The CDR3 bases are TGTGCCAGCAGTGAAAACAGCGTCAATCAGCCCCAGCATTTT. This sequence encodes CASSENSVNQPQHF.

This clone was recorded once. The chain carries TRBV7-2 and TRBJ2-2, with TRBD2 matching over 11 bases. J gave up 12 bases and V 2 bases, and 14 bases lay outside the gene matches. Germline V gene data show CDR1 as SGHTA and CDR2 as FQGNSA. The CDR3 extends over 17 amino acids. The CDR3, as DNA: TGTGCCAGCAGCTTACTAGCGGGGGGCCCCGATAGAGGAAAGCTGTTTTTT. This gives the protein CASSLLAGGPDRGKLFF.

The chain combines TRBV5-1 with TRBJ2-2; D may be TRBD2 (5 bases). The CDR3 is 16 residues long. V was clipped by 1 base and J by 1 base, with 11 bases between them. CDR1 and CDR2 (germline): SGHRS, YFSETQ. In DNA, the CDR3 is TGCGCCAGCAGCTTGAAAAGCGGAGGGAACACCGGGGAGCTGTTTTTT. Amino acids: CASSLKSGGNTGELFF. Together with reference TRBV5-1 and TRBJ2-2, the CDR3 gives the full variable domain: KAGVTQTPRYLIKTRGQQVTLSCSPISGHRSVSWYQQTPGQGLQFLFEYFSETQRNKGNFPGRFSGRQFSNSRSEMNVSTLELGDSALYLCASSLKSGGNTGELFFGEGSRLTVL.

This rearrangement joins TRBV19 to TRBJ1-1; D not resolved. The germline V gene encodes CDR1 LNHDA and CDR2 SQIVND (reference sequence). The CDR3 is made up of 12 amino acids. The ends were cut back, 7 bases at V and 5 bases at J, with 11 bases in the middle. CDR3 bases: TGTGCCAGTAACTGGGCGGGGACTGAAGCTTTCTTT. Protein: CASNWAGTEAFF.

The genes are TRBV5-6 and TRBJ2-6, with TRBD2 as a possible D gene (6 bases). The V end lost 4 bases, the J end lost 0 bases, and 14 bases lay between the germline ends. Germline lookup yields CDR1 SGHDT and CDR2 YYEEEE. This CDR3 region has 17 residues. Here the CDR3 reads CASSPPGLNSGANVLTF. The CDR3, as DNA: TGTGCCAGCAGCCCCCCGGGACTCAACTCTGGGGCCAACGTCCTGACTTTC. The full variable domain, its missing parts supplied by reference TRBV5-6 and TRBJ2-6, is DAGVTQSPTHLIKTRGQQVTLRCSPKSGHDTVSWYQQALGQGPQFIFQYYEEEERQRGNFPDRFSGHQFPNYSSELNVNALLLGDSALYLCASSPPGLNSGANVLTFGAGSRLTVL.

This clone was seen once. The rearrangement joins TRBV18 to TRBJ2-3, with TRBD2 as a possible D gene (6 bases). Germline V gene sequence: CDR1 KGHSH, CDR2 LQKENI. Trimming took 5 bases from V and 4 from J, leaving 10 bases between them. The CDR3 length is 13 residues. The CDR3, as DNA: TGTGCCAGCTCAGGAGGGGCACCAGATACGCAGTATTTT. Translation gives CASSGGAPDTQYF.

This clone was detected only a few times. The J gene is TRBJ1-3, the V gene TRBV6-6, with D perhaps matching TRBD1 (5 bases). The ends were cut back, 4 bases at V and 1 base at J, with 8 bases in the middle. Germline V lookup: CDR1 MNHNY, CDR2 SVGAGI (reference sequence). The CDR3 is 14 amino acids. CDR3 nucleotides: TGTGCCAGCAGTTCAGGGAGTTCTGGAAACACCATATATTTT. Amino acids: CASSSGSSGNTIYF.

The chain combines TRBV7-2 with TRBJ2-3; D uncertain. Trimming took off 4 bases at V and 1 base at J, with 12 bases between the two ends. Germline V gives CDR1 SGHTA, CDR2 FQGNSA. The CDR3 loop spans 15 amino acids. The CDR3 region has the DNA TGTGCCAGCAGCTACAATCCCCCTGGCACAGATACGCAGTATTTT. It encodes CASSYNPPGTDTQYF. The complete variable domain, with remaining parts taken from reference TRBV7-2 and TRBJ2-3, reads GAGVSQSPSNKVTEKGKDVELRCDPISGHTALYWYRQSLGQGLEFLIYFQGNSAPDKSGLPSDRFSAERTGGSVSTLTIQRTQQEDSAVYLCASSYNPPGTDTQYFGPGTRLTVL.

The chain recombines TRBV7-9 with TRBJ2-7; 9 nucleotides align to TRBD1. This CDR3 contains 16 residues. CDR1 SEHNR and CDR2 FQNEAQ come from the germline V gene (reference sequence). V lost 5 bases to trimming and J lost 5 bases; unmatched junction nucleotides: 13. This CDR3 reads CASSPNSGQGVDEQYF. Here the CDR3 DNA reads TGTGCCAGCAGCCCAAACTCGGGACAGGGTGTCGACGAGCAGTACTTC.

V and J are TRBV28 and TRBJ2-7; D remains unclear. The CDR3 totals 12 residues. Between the trimmed V and J ends, which lost 5 bases and 3 bases, there was a span of 8 bases. The germline V gene encodes CDR1 MDHEN and CDR2 SYDVKM. The CDR3 sequence: CASSPLRYEQYF. In DNA form, the CDR3 reads TGTGCCAGCAGTCCCCTCCGCTACGAGCAGTACTTC.

The rearrangement uses TRBV6-5 and TRBJ1-3; TRBD1 aligns across 8 bases. V lost 4 bases, J lost 4 bases, and 9 bases stayed unmatched. Germline V gives CDR1 MNHEY, CDR2 SVGAGI. The CDR3 contains 16 residues. The DNA of the CDR3 is TGTGCCAGCAGTTCTTCCTCGACAGGGGCAGGAAACACCATATATTTT. Residues: CASSSSSTGAGNTIYF.

The V call is TRBV13, the J call TRBJ2-3; 15 bases are a match to TRBD2. Germline CDR1 reads PRHDT; CDR2 reads FYEKMQ (reference sequence). With 5 bases clipped from V and 7 bases from J, the junction kept 4 bases outside the gene matches. The CDR3 has 15 amino acids. The CDR3 nucleotides read TGTGCCAGCAGCCCGGGACTAGCGGGAGGACATACGCAGTATTTT. Protein product: CASSPGLAGGHTQYF.

The chain uses TRBV4-3 and TRBJ2-6; the D gene could be TRBD1 or TRBD2 (5 bases each). CDR1 is LGHNA and CDR2 is YSLEER in the germline V gene. This CDR3 region has 17 residues. V lost 0 bases and J lost 1, with 10 bases in between. The CDR3 DNA follows: TGCGCCAGCAGCCAAGAGGGCAGGGAGTCTGGGGCCAACGTCCTGACTTTC. Translation gives CASSQEGRESGANVLTF.

This chain uses TRBV27 with TRBJ1-6; TRBD1 matches at 8 bases. The CDR3 has 17 amino acids. V lost 3 bases, J lost 7 bases, and 11 bases stayed unmatched. Per germline, CDR1 MNHEY and CDR2 SMNVEV (reference sequence). In DNA, the CDR3 is TGTGCCAGCAGTTTTCGTGTGGGACAGGTCACCAATTCACCCCTCCACTTT. Protein product: CASSFRVGQVTNSPLHF.

V and J are TRBV6-5 and TRBJ1-2, with unresolved D. V dropped 2 bases and J dropped 3 bases, with 7 bases sitting between them. Germline V gives CDR1 MNHEY, CDR2 SVGAGI. The CDR3 runs 13 residues. Here the CDR3 DNA reads TGTGCCAGCAGTTACAATGTCGACTATGGCTACACCTTC. Translation gives CASSYNVDYGYTF.

This clone was counted a few times. J is TRBJ2-3 and V is TRBV19; D is unclear. The CDR3 spans 16 residues. The V gene lost 6 bases and the J gene lost 2 bases, with 18 bases spanning the gap. CDR1 and CDR2 (germline): LNHDA, SQIVND (reference sequence). CDR3 DNA: TGTGCCAGTAGGGACCTGGTCAGGCACTTCACAGATACGCAGTATTTT. It specifies CASRDLVRHFTDTQYF.

V gene TRBV6-1 combines with J gene TRBJ2-3; no definite D call. This CDR3 has 12 residues. V shed 2 bases and J shed 5 bases, with 5 bases lying between them. CDR1 and CDR2 (germline): MNHNS, SASEGT. The DNA for the CDR3 is TGTGCCAGCAGTGAATGGAAAGATACGCAGTATTTT. Amino acids: CASSEWKDTQYF.

The V and J genes are TRBV7-2 and TRBJ2-1; 12 bases agree with TRBD2. This CDR3 comprises 16 residues. V dropped 2 bases and J dropped 7; count of bases not matched to a gene: 6. Germline V gene data show CDR1 as SGHTA and CDR2 as FQGNSA. The CDR3 protein is CASSLSRLAGANEQFF. The DNA for the CDR3 is TGTGCCAGCAGCTTATCGCGACTAGCGGGAGCAAATGAGCAGTTCTTC. Full variable domain (rest looked up from reference TRBV7-2 and TRBJ2-1): GAGVSQSPSNKVTEKGKDVELRCDPISGHTALYWYRQSLGQGLEFLIYFQGNSAPDKSGLPSDRFSAERTGGSVSTLTIQRTQQEDSAVYLCASSLSRLAGANEQFFGPGTRLTVL.

The chain uses TRBV19 and TRBJ1-5, with TRBD1 as a possible D gene (5 bases). V shed 5 bases and J shed 0 bases, with 20 bases lying between them. The CDR3 length is 18 residues. CDR1 and CDR2 (germline): LNHDA, SQIVND (reference sequence). The CDR3 DNA is TGTGCCAGTAGTCCGCCCATACCGGGACGAAATAGCAATCAGCCCCAGCATTTT. Residues: CASSPPIPGRNSNQPQHF.

The rearrangement links TRBV30 to TRBJ2-7; 10 nucleotides match TRBD1. Per the germline V gene, CDR1 is GTSNPN and CDR2 is SVGIG (reference sequence). Losses at the gene ends were 3 bases for V and 3 bases for J; bases not matched to a gene: 5. The CDR3 loop spans 14 amino acids. The CDR3 region is CAWRPTGGRYEQYF. In nucleotides, the CDR3 is TGTGCCTGGAGACCGACAGGGGGCCGCTACGAGCAGTACTTC.

This chain connects TRBV29-1 to TRBJ2-1; either TRBD1 or TRBD2 may supply D (6 bases each). Looked up from germline, CDR1 is SQVTM and CDR2 is ANQGSEA. Deletions cut 4 bases from V and 0 bases from J, with 10 bases between. CDR3 size: 14 residues. This CDR3 is CSVGGGSSYNEQFF. CDR3 sequence (DNA): TGCAGCGTTGGAGGGGGGAGCTCCTACAATGAGCAGTTCTTC.

This chain links TRBV6-6 with TRBJ2-3; tentative D call: TRBD2 (5 bases). From germline, CDR1 is MNHNY and CDR2 SVGAGI (reference sequence). This CDR3 has 14 amino acids. Trimming removed 2 bases at V and 0 bases at J, with 6 bases between. CDR3 sequence reads: CASSYEGSTDTQYF. Written as DNA, the CDR3 is TGTGCCAGCAGTTACGAGGGAAGCACAGATACGCAGTATTTT.

The rearrangement links TRBV5-1 to TRBJ2-5; D may be TRBD2 (5 bases). CDR3 length equals 13 residues. The V and J ends lost 3 bases and 3 bases respectively, with 9 bases between them. Germline lookup yields CDR1 SGHRS and CDR2 YFSETQ. The CDR3 loop is CASSSQTKETQYF. The CDR3 nucleotides read TGCGCCAGCAGCTCGCAGACTAAAGAGACCCAGTACTTC.

The DNA of the CDR3 is TGTGCTAGTGCGGGGGGTCTCTATGGCTACACCTTC. Translated, it gives CASAGGLYGYTF. This chain joins TRBV12-5 and TRBJ1-2, with D possibly matching TRBD1 (5 bases). Between the trimmed V and J ends, which lost 7 bases and 4 bases, there was a span of 10 bases. In germline, CDR1 is LGHNT, CDR2 FRNRAP. The CDR3 covers 12 residues.

The rearrangement joins TRBV5-1 to TRBJ2-6; D remains unclear. There are 14 residues in the CDR3. CDR1 is SGHRS and CDR2 is YFSETQ in the germline V gene. V lost 4 bases to trimming and J lost 3 bases, with 8 bases between them. The CDR3, as DNA: TGCGCCAGCAGCGCCCGGAGTGGGGCCAACGTCCTGACTTTC. Protein sequence: CASSARSGANVLTF.

This chain joins TRBV15 and TRBJ1-1, with unresolved D. The V gene's germline CDR1 is LNHNV and CDR2 YYDKDF (reference sequence). CDR3 size: 17 residues. Trimming removed 6 bases at V and 1 base at J, with 21 bases between. Here the CDR3 DNA reads TGTGCCACCAGGACCTACCCGGTGGGCGGATGGAACACTGAAGCTTTCTTT. Encoded protein: CATRTYPVGGWNTEAFF.